The 9 T cell receptor beta chains in this list originate from one sample, sequenced in a study of T cells in Graves' hyperthyroidism and ophthalmopathy. Amplification yielded TCR beta CDR3 regions, with RNA transcripts as the source. HTBI primers drove first-round RT-PCR of the TCR CDR3. From the multiplex PCR reads, TCRdb called clonotypes with MiXCR, one entry per CDR3 protein. The data show a few hundred thousand distinct CDR3 sequences, under 25% seen once. Source material: blood. The receptors derive from a man younger than 30 with Graves' hyperthyroidism.

This clonotype was seen a single time. The rearrangement joins TRBV12-3 or TRBV12-4 to TRBJ1-2, with 7 bases aligning to TRBD1. The CDR3 consists of 14 residues. V was clipped by 6 bases and J by 1 base; unmatched bases: 5. CDR3: CASRPGQHNYGYTF. Written as DNA, the CDR3 is TGTGCCAGCAGACCGGGACAGCATAACTATGGCTACACCTTC.

The genes are TRBV12-3 or TRBV12-4 and TRBJ1-1; no clear D gene. The CDR3 is 14 residues long. Trimming removed 3 bases from V and 0 bases from J, with 8 bases in between. The CDR3 spells CASSLAKMNTEAFF. CDR3 coding DNA: TGTGCCAGCAGTTTGGCGAAGATGAACACTGAAGCTTTCTTT.

Ten or more counts support this clonotype. The rearrangement uses TRBV15 and TRBJ2-5; possibly TRBD2 for D (6 bases). The ends were cut back, 0 bases at V and 7 bases at J, with 9 bases in the middle. The CDR3 totals 13 residues. Germline values: CDR1 LNHNV, CDR2 YYDKDF (reference sequence). The CDR3: CATSRDQGGTQYF. The CDR3 region has the DNA TGTGCCACCAGCAGAGATCAGGGAGGGACCCAGTACTTC.

The chain employs TRBV15 and TRBJ2-5; D remains ambiguous. This CDR3 is built from 15 residues. Germline lookup yields CDR1 LNHNV and CDR2 YYDKDF (reference sequence). Trimming left V 0 bases short and J 5 bases short, with 13 bases between. CDR3 amino acids: CATSRDVPGLETQYF. The CDR3 nucleotides are TGTGCCACCAGCAGAGATGTTCCCGGGCTGGAGACCCAGTACTTC.

This clonotype was seen at least ten times. This chain joins TRBV12-3 or TRBV12-4 and TRBJ1-2; maybe TRBD1 (6 bases). The CDR3 is 14 residues long. The V end was cut by 4 bases, the J end by 4 bases, with 13 bases between. DNA of the CDR3: TGTGCCAGCAGTTACGACAGGCGAATCTATGGCTACACCTTC. Protein sequence: CASSYDRRIYGYTF.

This clonotype appeared many times. The chain recombines TRBV28 with TRBJ2-5; TRBD1 agrees at 7 bases. CDR1 and CDR2 from the germline V gene are MDHEN and SYDVKM. CDR3 length: 17 amino acids. V shed 6 bases and J 13 bases; nucleotides not matched to a gene: 26. This CDR3 is CASSPIAGTDPSRDRYF. The CDR3 nucleotides read TGTGCCAGCAGCCCCATCGCCGGGACAGACCCCTCAAGAGACCGGTACTTC. The variable domain in full, with the rest retrieved from reference TRBV28 and TRBJ2-5, is DVKVTQSSRYLVKRTGEKVFLECVQDMDHENMFWYRQDPGLGLRLIYFSYDVKMKEKGDIPEGYSVSREKKERFSLILESASTNQTSMYLCASSPIAGTDPSRDRYFGPGTRLLVL.

This clonotype occurred many times. The chain uses TRBV24-1 and TRBJ1-1, with 9 nucleotides matching TRBD1. Trimming took 7 bases from V and 2 from J; bases not matched to a gene: 7. The CDR3 consists of 15 residues. Germline V gene sequence: CDR1 KGHDR, CDR2 SFDVKD. As DNA, the CDR3 is TGTGCCACCAGGGACGGACAGGGGATCAACACTGAAGCTTTCTTT. Translated: CATRDGQGINTEAFF.

This clonotype was detected many times. The chain joins TRBV19 to TRBJ1-1, with unresolved D. With 3 bases removed from V and 0 bases from J, the gap between germline ends came to 14 bases. CDR3 size: 16 residues. Germline V gene lookup returns CDR1 LNHDA and CDR2 SQIVND (reference sequence). Written as DNA, the CDR3 is TGTGCCAGTAGTATTGTTAGCGGACGGTTGAACACTGAAGCTTTCTTT. Protein product: CASSIVSGRLNTEAFF.

The rearrangement links TRBV12-3 or TRBV12-4 to TRBJ2-4; D is perhaps TRBD1 (5 bases). V was trimmed by 3 bases and J by 8 bases, leaving 20 bases between them. This CDR3 spans 16 amino acids. The CDR3 nucleotides are TGTGCCAGCAGTTTCGTCTGGGGCCCTCGAGATGACATTCAGTACTTC. It encodes CASSFVWGPRDDIQYF.